The present T cell receptor (beta chain) was sequenced within a study of OX40 agonist ivuxolimab in advanced cancers. Findings and limits, study-wide: The average count of expanded clones was higher among CD8+ T cells than among CD4+.

The sample holds one count of this clone. Its cognate antigen is unknown. The repertoire was sequenced with immunoSEQ multiplex PCR; TCRdb's copy has only in-frame clones and lacks some. This sample has fewer than 85,000 clones; 92% occur once, and the top ten carry 10%. The germline gives CDR1 SGHTA, CDR2 FQGNSA. This CDR3 has 16 residues. V was shortened by 1 base and J by 2 bases, with 15 bases between the two germline ends. The receptor was derived from an adult with an advanced solid tumor such as melanoma, head and neck, liver or kidney cancer. Sequenced material: CD4+ or CD8+ T cells sorted from blood, taken in a trial of the OX40 agonist ivuxolimab. The chain joins TRBV7-2 to TRBJ2-7; TRBD1 is a possible D gene (6 bases). In DNA, the CDR3 is TGTGCCAGCAGCTTAGAAAACAGGGAGTCACCCTACGAGCAGTACTTC. Its translation: CASSLENRESPYEQYF.